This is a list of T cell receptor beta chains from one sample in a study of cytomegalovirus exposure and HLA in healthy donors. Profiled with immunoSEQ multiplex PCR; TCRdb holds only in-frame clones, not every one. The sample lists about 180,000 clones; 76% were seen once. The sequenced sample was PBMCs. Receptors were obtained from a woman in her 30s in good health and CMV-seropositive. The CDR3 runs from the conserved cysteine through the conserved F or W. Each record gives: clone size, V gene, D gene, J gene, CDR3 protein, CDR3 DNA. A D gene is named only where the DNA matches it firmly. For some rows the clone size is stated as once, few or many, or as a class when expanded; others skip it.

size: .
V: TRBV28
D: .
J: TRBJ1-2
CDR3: CASSSVTGYGYTF
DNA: TGTGCCAGCAGTTCCGTGACGGGCTATGGCTACACCTTC

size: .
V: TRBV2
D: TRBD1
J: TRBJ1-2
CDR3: CASGGQGSANYGYTF
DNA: TGTGCCAGCGGCGGACAGGGGTCAGCTAACTATGGCTACACCTTC

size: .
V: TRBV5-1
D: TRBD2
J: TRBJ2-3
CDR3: CASSRLSGGASTDTQYF
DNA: TGCGCCAGCAGCCGCCTTAGCGGGGGGGCTAGCACAGATACGCAGTATTTT

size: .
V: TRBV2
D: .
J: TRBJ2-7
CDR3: CASTSGSSYEQYF
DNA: TGTGCCAGCACCTCAGGGTCTTCCTACGAGCAGTACTTC

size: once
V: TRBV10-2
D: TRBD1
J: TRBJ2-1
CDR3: CASFLSLPCCGTGAYNEQFF
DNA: TGCGCCAGCTTTCTTTCTCTACCATGTTGCGGGACAGGGGCCTACAATGAGCAGTTCTTC

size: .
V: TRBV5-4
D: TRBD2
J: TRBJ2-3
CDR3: CASSSPSAGGAGDTQYF
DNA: TGTGCCAGCAGCTCCCCCAGCGCCGGGGGGGCCGGTGATACGCAGTATTTT

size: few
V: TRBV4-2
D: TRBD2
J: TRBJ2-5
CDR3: CASSQVWTSQETQYF
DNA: TGTGCCAGCAGCCAAGTTTGGACTAGCCAAGAGACCCAGTACTTC

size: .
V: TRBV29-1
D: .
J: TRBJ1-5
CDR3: CSVGDNTLGPQHF
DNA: TGCAGCGTTGGTGACAACACATTGGGGCCCCAGCATTTT

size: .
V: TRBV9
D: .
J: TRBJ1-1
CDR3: CASSMDTGVGYTEAFF
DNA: TGTGCCAGCAGCATGGATACGGGGGTTGGGTACACTGAAGCTTTCTTT

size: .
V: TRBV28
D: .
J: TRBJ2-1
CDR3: CASSHLWLTGNEQFF
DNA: TGTGCCAGCAGTCATCTGTGGTTAACTGGCAATGAGCAGTTCTTC

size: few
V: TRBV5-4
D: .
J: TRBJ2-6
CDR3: CASSLLRGWAGANVLTF
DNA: TGTGCCAGCAGCTTACTCAGGGGTTGGGCAGGGGCCAACGTCCTGACTTTC

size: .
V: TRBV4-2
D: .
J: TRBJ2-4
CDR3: CASSQDYGQEGNIQYF
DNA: TGTGCCAGCAGCCAAGATTACGGGCAGGAGGGAAACATTCAGTACTTC

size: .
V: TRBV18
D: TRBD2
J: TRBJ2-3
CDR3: CASSETSGGGDTQYF
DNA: TGTGCCAGCTCGGAGACTAGCGGGGGCGGAGATACGCAGTATTTT

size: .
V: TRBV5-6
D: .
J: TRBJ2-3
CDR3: CASSLREGVDTQYF
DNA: TGTGCCAGCAGCTTGCGCGAGGGAGTAGATACGCAGTATTTT

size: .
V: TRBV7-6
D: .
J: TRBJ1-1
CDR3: CASSPGTATEAFF
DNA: TGTGCCAGCAGCCCCGGGACTGCCACTGAAGCTTTCTTT

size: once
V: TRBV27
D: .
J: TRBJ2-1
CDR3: CASSLGSEQFF
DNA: TGTGCCAGCAGCCTAGGGAGTGAGCAGTTCTTC

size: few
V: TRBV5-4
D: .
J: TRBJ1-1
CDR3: CASSLAPGKNTEAFF
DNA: TGTGCCAGCAGCTTGGCCCCGGGAAAGAACACTGAAGCTTTCTTT

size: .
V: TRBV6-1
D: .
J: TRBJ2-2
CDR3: CASSVFSFGELFF
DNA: TGTGCCAGCAGTGTCTTTTCGTTCGGGGAGCTGTTTTTT

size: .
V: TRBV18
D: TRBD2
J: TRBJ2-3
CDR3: CASSPYGTSTTDTQYF
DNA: TGTGCCAGCTCACCATACGGGACTAGCACTACAGATACGCAGTATTTT

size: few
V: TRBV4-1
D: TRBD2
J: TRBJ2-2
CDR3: CASTMGSLAGSGELFF
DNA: TGCGCCAGCACGATGGGAAGTCTAGCGGGGAGCGGGGAGCTGTTTTTT

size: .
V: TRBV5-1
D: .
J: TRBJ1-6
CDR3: CASRPGLGNSPLHF
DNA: TGCGCCAGCAGGCCGGGACTGGGGAATTCACCCCTCCACTTT

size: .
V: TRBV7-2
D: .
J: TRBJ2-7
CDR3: CASSRSDSAGRYF
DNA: TGTGCCAGCAGCAGATCAGACAGCGCCGGTAGGTACTTC

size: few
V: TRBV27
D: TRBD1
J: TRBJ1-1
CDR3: CASSPTGPRGTEAFF
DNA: TGTGCCAGCAGTCCGACAGGGCCCCGGGGGACTGAAGCTTTCTTT

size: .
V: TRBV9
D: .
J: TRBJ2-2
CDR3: CASSPTSEVGGELFF
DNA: TGTGCCAGCAGCCCTACCTCGGAGGTGGGCGGGGAGCTGTTTTTT

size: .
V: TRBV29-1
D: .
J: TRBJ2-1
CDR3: CSGAQTVAVDEQFF
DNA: TGCAGCGGGGCCCAAACCGTAGCGGTAGATGAGCAGTTCTTC

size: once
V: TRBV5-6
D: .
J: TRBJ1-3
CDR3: CASSLVGGVTGNTIYF
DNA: TGTGCCAGCAGCTTGGTAGGGGGGGTGACGGGAAACACCATATATTTT

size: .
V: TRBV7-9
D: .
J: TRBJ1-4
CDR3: CASSFEGGREKLFF
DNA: TGTGCCAGCAGCTTTGAAGGGGGAAGGGAAAAACTGTTTTTT

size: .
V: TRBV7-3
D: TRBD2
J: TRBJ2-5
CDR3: CASSLSGGNQETQYF
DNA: TGTGCCAGCAGCCTTAGCGGGGGGAACCAAGAGACCCAGTACTTC

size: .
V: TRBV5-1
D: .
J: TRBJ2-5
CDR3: CASNLDGTGRQTQYF
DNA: TGCGCCAGCAACTTGGATGGTACGGGAAGGCAGACCCAGTACTTC

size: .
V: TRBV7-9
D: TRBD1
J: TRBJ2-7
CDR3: CASSSPWGQGRVSYEQYF
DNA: TGTGCCAGCAGCTCCCCGTGGGGACAGGGAAGAGTTTCCTACGAGCAGTACTTC

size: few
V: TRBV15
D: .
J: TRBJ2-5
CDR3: CATSRDRGTQYF
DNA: TGTGCCACCAGCAGAGATCGAGGGACCCAGTACTTC

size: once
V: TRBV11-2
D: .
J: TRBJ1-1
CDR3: CASSSPPEDTEAFF
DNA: TGTGCCAGCAGCTCCCCCCCCGAGGACACTGAAGCTTTCTTT

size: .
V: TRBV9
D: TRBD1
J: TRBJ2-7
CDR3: CASSPLSQGAYEQYF
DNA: TGTGCCAGCAGCCCCTTAAGTCAGGGGGCCTACGAGCAGTACTTC

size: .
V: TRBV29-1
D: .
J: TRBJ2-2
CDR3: CSVSAGELFF
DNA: TGCAGCGTCTCAGCCGGGGAGCTGTTTTTT

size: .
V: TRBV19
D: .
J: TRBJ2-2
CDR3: CASSKEGGELFF
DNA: TGTGCCAGTAGTAAGGAGGGCGGGGAGCTATTTTTT

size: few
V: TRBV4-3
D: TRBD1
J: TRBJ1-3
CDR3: CASSQSGTGDSGNTIYF
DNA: TGCGCCAGCAGCCAATCTGGGACAGGGGACTCTGGAAACACCATATATTTT

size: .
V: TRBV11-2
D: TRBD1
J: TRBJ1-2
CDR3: CASSPLTTGGDYGYTF
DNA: TGTGCCAGCAGCCCCCTTACAACAGGGGGCGACTATGGCTACACCTTC

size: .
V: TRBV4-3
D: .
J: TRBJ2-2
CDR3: CASSQDHEVGELFF
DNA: TGCGCCAGCAGCCAAGATCACGAGGTCGGGGAGCTGTTTTTT

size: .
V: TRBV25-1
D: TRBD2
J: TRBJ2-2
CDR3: CASRSTSGGPTGELFF
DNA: TGTGCCAGCAGATCGACTAGCGGGGGCCCCACCGGGGAGCTGTTTTTT

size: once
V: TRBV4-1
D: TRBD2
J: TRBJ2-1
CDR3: CASSQEGGGPYNEQFF
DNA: TGCGCCAGCAGCCAAGAGGGCGGGGGGCCCTACAATGAGCAGTTCTTC

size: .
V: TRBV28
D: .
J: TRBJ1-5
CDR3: CASSTNRDSQPQHF
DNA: TGTGCCAGCAGTACAAACAGGGATAGTCAGCCCCAGCATTTT

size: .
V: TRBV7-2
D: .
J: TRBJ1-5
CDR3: CASSFDRNQPQHF
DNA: TGTGCCAGCAGCTTTGACAGGAATCAGCCCCAGCATTTT